These 9 T cell receptor beta chains share one sample of origin, sequenced in a study of PD-L1 blockade in urothelial cancer (dated by TCRdb to the late 2010s). Library preparation was by the immunoSEQ multiplex PCR assay. TCRdb obtained this table from immuneACCESS and retained in-frame rearrangements with V and J assigned. These tables miss some clones; where compared with another copy, unresolved V genes account for less than half of the shortfall, and the remainder is unexplained. The sample has approximately 41,000 clones on record, roughly 80% of them singletons. The ten largest clones take up nearly 15% of the sample. The time point label on this specimen signifies: pretreatment peripheral blood. The input for sequencing was PBMCs, taken around atezolizumab (anti-PD-L1) treatment. These receptors were taken from a man aged 80 or over with urothelial cancer.

The chain joins TRBV29-1 to TRBJ2-7; 8 bases fit TRBD1. The V and J ends lost 3 bases and 1 base, in that order; junction bases with no gene match: 5. The CDR3 consists of 14 residues. The germline V gene has CDR1 SQVTM and CDR2 ANQGSEA. The CDR3 sequence: CSVDSGQGSYEQYF. The CDR3, as DNA: TGCAGCGTTGATAGCGGACAGGGTTCCTACGAGCAGTACTTC.

The rearrangement uses TRBV5-4 and TRBJ2-3; D call uncertain. The CDR3 is made up of 12 amino acids. The V end lost 1 base, the J end lost 5 bases, and 5 bases lay between the germline ends. In germline, CDR1 is SGHNT, CDR2 YYREEE (reference sequence). CDR3 sequence reads: CASSLFLDTQYF. CDR3 coding DNA: TGTGCCAGCAGCTTGTTCCTAGATACGCAGTATTTT.

This chain's CDR3 is CASSVGTGVNTEAFF. CDR3 nucleotide sequence: TGTGCCAGCAGCGTAGGAACAGGAGTGAACACTGAAGCTTTCTTT. The chain has TRBV9 and TRBJ1-1, with a weak D call TRBD1 (5 bases). Germline loops: CDR1 SGDLS, CDR2 YYNGEE. Trimming cost V 0 bases and J 0 bases, with 9 bases left between them. This CDR3 has 15 residues.

CDR3 DNA sequence: TGTGCCAGCAGCTTAGCGGAGGCTAGCGGGAACGCAGATACGCAGTATTTT. Translation gives CASSLAEASGNADTQYF. The V gene is TRBV7-2, the J gene TRBJ2-3; TRBD2 matches at 9 bases. With 0 bases clipped from V and 4 bases from J, the junction kept 8 bases outside the gene matches. Germline CDR1 and CDR2: SGHTA and FQGNSA. The CDR3 contains 17 residues.

The rearrangement joins TRBV7-9 to TRBJ2-1; 11 bases map to TRBD1. V lost 5 bases and J lost 4; bases outside the gene matches: 4. The CDR3 has 15 residues. Germline V lookup: CDR1 SEHNR, CDR2 FQNEAQ (reference sequence). The DNA of the CDR3 is TGTGCCAGCAGCACTGGACAGGGGGCATACAATGAGCAGTTCTTC. This codes for CASSTGQGAYNEQFF.

CDR3 nucleotide sequence: TGTGCCAGCAGCTTACCCGGGAGAGGCGAGCAGTACTTC. This translates into CASSLPGRGEQYF. The V and J genes are TRBV7-8 and TRBJ2-7; TRBD2 might be the D (6 bases). The CDR3 loop spans 13 amino acids. Trimming shortened V by 2 bases and J by 6 bases, and 11 bases separated the two germline ends. Germline V gene lookup returns CDR1 SGHVS and CDR2 FQNEAQ.

The chain couples TRBV4-3 to TRBJ2-7, with D tentatively TRBD1 (5 bases). The V gene's germline CDR1 is LGHNA and CDR2 YSLEER. V was shortened by 5 bases and J by 5 bases, with 22 bases between the two germline ends. This CDR3 contains 16 residues. CDR3 bases: TGCGCCAGCAGCTCCGTAATAGGGCAGGGATCCAACGAGCAGTACTTC. This translates into CASSSVIGQGSNEQYF.

This chain links TRBV5-1 with TRBJ2-7; 15 nucleotides match TRBD2. The junction had 6 bases not matched to a gene; V was cut back by 3 bases and J by 5 bases. Per the germline V gene, CDR1 is SGHRS and CDR2 is YFSETQ. The CDR3 is 16 amino acids. The CDR3 region has the DNA TGCGCCAGCAGCTGGGGGACTAGCGGGAGGTCGAACGAGCAGTACTTC. Residues: CASSWGTSGRSNEQYF.

The rearrangement links TRBV5-1 to TRBJ2-3; 8 bases match TRBD1. The CDR3 spans 14 residues. Trimming cost V 5 bases and J 3 bases; bases outside gene matches: 5. The germline V gene has CDR1 SGHRS and CDR2 YFSETQ. CDR3 protein: CASRPGGLTDTQYF. For the CDR3, the DNA is TGCGCCAGCAGACCAGGGGGCCTAACAGATACGCAGTATTTT.